This T cell receptor (beta chain) was observed in a study of blood T cell repertoires in COVID-19 (dated by TCRdb to 2020 to 2022). Turning to the overall study: Samples covering the acute and convalescent phases of COVID-19 were provided by collaborators in the United States, Italy and Spain. A de-identified subject ID, COVID-19 status, age in years and sex were almost always included in the sample metadata. The dataset comprised deeply sampled blood TCRbeta repertoires from subjects exposed to, actively infected with, or recovered from COVID-19. Where available, HLA class I and class II types were obtained from metadata supplied by the sample provider rather than from assay-based typing. The repertoires were made available in a free public database intended to serve as a resource for research on the immune response to SARS-CoV-2. The material from the prospective study consisted of cDNA or gDNA derived from T cells, B-cell-depleted T cells, or PBMCs. Samples were obtained from the ongoing ImmuneRACE study (first 160 participants) and from 1,254 subjects provided by 6 global collaborators. Broad study findings and their caveats: How much clinical and demographic metadata was included differed by source and by participant, and the metadata was provided uncurated.

TCRbeta CDR3 regions were amplified from genomic DNA using the immunoSEQ Assay, a bias-controlled multiplex PCR. Concerning the study's data processing: The number of nucleated cells in each sample was estimated from the amplification of reference gene primers within the assay. To quantify the absolute abundance of each unique TCRbeta CDR3 rearrangement, sequence reads were collapsed and filtered. Productive Simpson clonality was computed per sample as the square root of Simpson's diversity index over productive rearrangements. This is the immuneACCESS table as TCRdb keeps it, with only in-frame sequences that have V and J called. A part of the clones is gone; compared with another copy, unresolved V genes explain less than half, and the rest is unexplained. The V and J calls and clone size come from that table; D and trimming were worked out from the DNA. For this sample the table gives 350,000 to 450,000 clones, of which approximately 89% were detected only once. Approximately 2.5% of the sample rests with the top ten.

This clone has just one count. Its recognized antigen is unknown. No much larger clonotype is one base removed from it; base qualities were not supplied. One collaborating source in Seattle enrolled patients while the patients were actively infected and followed the patients over time throughout the course of disease. The collaborating institutions used their own protocols to collect whole blood in K2EDTA tubes. For TCRbeta analysis, collaborator samples were shipped as frozen whole blood, as isolated PBMCs, or as DNA extracted from either sample type. Based on the germline V gene, the CDR1 and CDR2 sequences are ENHRY and SYGVKD. After removal of 2 bases from V and 7 bases from J, the junction retains 5 bases not matched to a gene. Spanning cysteine to phenylalanine, the CDR3 consists of 15 amino acids. The entry retains the CDR3 DNA only, 45 bases that are in frame from base 1.

Input material: peripheral blood. This receptor was obtained from a woman aged 60-75 years with COVID-19, enrolled during active disease. The rearranged chain carries TRBV10-3 and TRBJ2-5, with 12 bases aligning to TRBD2. The nucleotide sequence is TGTGCCATCAGTGAGACGACTAGCGGGGGTGTGACCCAGTACTTC. Its amino acids are CAISETTSGGVTQYF.